The 25 T cell receptor beta chains given below trace back to one sample, sequenced in a study of blood T cell repertoires in COVID-19. Method: immunoSEQ multiplex PCR; TCRdb's copy keeps in-frame clones and lacks some. The table has 150,000 or so clones, roughly 90% seen once. The sample comprised peripheral blood. The receptor set was obtained from a human donor in a cohort sampled during active COVID-19.

Only a few counts were recorded for this clone. The chain uses TRBV25-1 and TRBJ2-7; D uncertain. The V gene's germline CDR1 is MGHDK and CDR2 SYGVNS. The CDR3 runs to 12 residues. V was trimmed by 3 bases and J by 4 bases, leaving 7 bases between them. CDR3 sequence reads: CASSDWSYEQYF. For the CDR3, the DNA is TGTGCCAGCAGTGATTGGAGTTACGAGCAGTACTTC.

This clone was recorded only once. The V and J genes are TRBV11-3 and TRBJ2-3; the D gene is possibly TRBD2 (5 bases). Germline values: CDR1 SGHNT, CDR2 YENEEA. The CDR3 is 13 amino acids. With 3 bases removed from V and 5 bases from J, the gap between germline ends came to 9 bases. CDR3: CASSFTSLDTQYF. CDR3 sequence (DNA): TGTGCCAGCAGCTTCACTAGTTTAGATACGCAGTATTTT.

This clone has more than one count but fewer than ten. The V and J genes are TRBV30 and TRBJ1-5; D not resolved. The CDR3 consists of 15 residues. V lost 3 bases and J lost 5, with 17 bases in between. Per the germline V gene, CDR1 is GTSNPN and CDR2 is SVGIG (reference sequence). In DNA, the CDR3 is TGTGCCTGGAGCCCCAACGGGAGGGCTCATCAGCCCCAGCATTTT. Protein product: CAWSPNGRAHQPQHF.

The chain carries TRBV21-1 and TRBJ2-3; no DNA check was done on the table's D call, TRBD1. TRBV21-1 is noted as a pseudogene. The CDR3 covers 15 residues. The DNA of the CDR3 is TGTGCCAGCAGCCTCCGGGACAGGCCCCAGGATACGCAGTATTTT. The encoded protein is CASSLRDRPQDTQYF.

The CDR3 DNA reads TGTGCCAGCAGCCAAGACTCCAGCGGGGGGGCCAGGATCGAGACCCAGTACTTC. Translated: CASSQDSSGGARIETQYF. The chain uses TRBV3-1 (or the pseudogene TRBV3-2) and TRBJ2-5, with 10 nucleotides matching TRBD2. The germline gives CDR1 LGHDT, CDR2 YNNKEL (reference sequence). The CDR3 covers 18 residues. V trimming: 0 bases; J trimming: 5 bases; junction bases outside the gene matches: 12.

This clone was seen more than once but under ten times. The chain combines TRBV6-5 with TRBJ2-1, with TRBD1 matching over 12 bases. The CDR3 extends over 15 amino acids. V lost 11 bases and J lost 5; bases outside the gene matches: 10. CDR1 and CDR2 from the germline V gene are MNHEY and SVGAGI. As DNA, the CDR3 is TGTGCCGCCCGTCCCGGGACAGGGGGCCACAATGAGCAGTTCTTC. Encoded protein: CAARPGTGGHNEQFF.

The V call is TRBV6-2 or TRBV6-3, the J call TRBJ2-7; D remains unclear. Trimming stripped 1 base from V and 2 bases from J, with 15 bases between. Per germline, CDR1 MNHEY and CDR2 SVGEGT. The CDR3 covers 16 residues. CDR3 amino acids: CASSYLNKRLTYEQYF. CDR3 bases: TGTGCCAGCAGTTACTTAAATAAGAGACTGACCTACGAGCAGTACTTC.

This chain joins TRBV5-1 and TRBJ2-5; D is uncertain. The CDR3 loop spans 13 amino acids. V was clipped by 3 bases and J by 2 bases, with 8 bases between them. The germline gives CDR1 SGHRS, CDR2 YFSETQ. CDR3 residues: CASSSGLQETQYF. Written as DNA, the CDR3 is TGCGCCAGCAGCTCGGGTCTACAAGAGACCCAGTACTTC.

V and J are TRBV4-1 and TRBJ1-6; tentatively, D is TRBD1 (5 bases). The CDR3 has 15 residues. V was shortened by 1 base and J by 8 bases, with 12 bases between the two germline ends. Germline V gives CDR1 MGHRA, CDR2 YSYEKL. This chain's CDR3 is CASSQVGTGDSPLHF. The DNA of the CDR3 is TGCGCCAGCAGCCAAGTAGGTACGGGGGATTCACCCCTCCACTTT.

This chain uses TRBV5-1 with TRBJ2-7; unclear D gene. Germline loops: CDR1 SGHRS, CDR2 YFSETQ. The V end lost 1 base, the J end lost 2 bases, and 13 bases lay between the germline ends. The CDR3 spans 15 residues. CDR3 sequence (DNA): TGCGCCAGCAGCTTGCCGAGTAGTTCTGCCTACGAGCAGTACTTC. This codes for CASSLPSSSAYEQYF.

The genes are TRBV28 and TRBJ1-3, with TRBD1 as a possible D gene (6 bases). The CDR3 is 15 amino acids. V dropped 6 bases and J dropped 8 bases, with 20 bases sitting between them. Germline V gives CDR1 MDHEN, CDR2 SYDVKM. Written as DNA, the CDR3 is TGTGCCAGCAGAACAGACAGGAACCCCCGGGACACCATATATTTT. Translating it yields CASRTDRNPRDTIYF.

The chain joins TRBV7-9 to TRBJ2-3, with D possibly being TRBD2 (5 bases). Trimming removed 4 bases from V and 1 base from J, with 9 bases in between. The CDR3 loop spans 14 amino acids. CDR1 is SEHNR and CDR2 is FQNEAQ in the germline V gene (reference sequence). The CDR3 reads CASSSSTRTDTQYF. As DNA, the CDR3 is TGTGCCAGCAGCTCTAGCACCCGCACAGATACGCAGTATTTT.

The chain carries TRBV9 and TRBJ2-1, with 9 positions matching TRBD1. Looked up from germline, CDR1 is SGDLS and CDR2 is YYNGEE. J was trimmed by 9 bases and V by 4 bases; bases with no gene match: 11. This CDR3 comprises 15 residues. CDR3 region: CASSSQLDRGTEQFF. The CDR3 bases are TGTGCCAGCAGCTCCCAACTGGACAGGGGCACTGAGCAGTTCTTC.

This clone was counted a single time. V and J are TRBV12-3 or TRBV12-4 and TRBJ1-1, with TRBD1 as a possible D gene (6 bases). CDR3 size: 12 residues. Trimming removed 7 bases at V and 3 bases at J, with 9 bases between. The CDR3 DNA follows: TGTGCCAGCATACAGGGTTACACTGAAGCTTTCTTT. As protein: CASIQGYTEAFF.

The gene calls are TRBV11-2 and TRBJ2-3; no clear D. This CDR3 is built from 14 residues. Trimming removed 1 base from V and 6 bases from J, with 11 bases in between. Germline lookup yields CDR1 SGHAT and CDR2 FQNNGV. The CDR3 loop reads CASSLVRDLDTQYF. The DNA of the CDR3 is TGTGCCAGCAGCTTAGTGAGAGATCTGGATACGCAGTATTTT.

This chain links TRBV6-5 with TRBJ1-6; 7 bases line up with TRBD1. V gave up 6 bases and J gave up 9 bases; unmatched junction bases: 5. Germline V gives CDR1 MNHEY, CDR2 SVGAGI. This CDR3 comprises 13 residues. The CDR3, as DNA: TGTGCCAGCAGGACAGGGATCGGTTCACCCCTCCACTTT. As protein: CASRTGIGSPLHF.

V gene TRBV10-3 combines with J gene TRBJ2-1, with 10 bases fitting TRBD2. This CDR3 contains 17 residues. The trim removed 6 bases at V and 6 bases at J, leaving 14 bases unmatched. Per the germline V gene, CDR1 is ENHRY and CDR2 is SYGVKD. CDR3 in amino acids: CAISRGGAGGPPNEQFF. The CDR3 nucleotides are TGTGCCATCAGCCGAGGGGGAGCGGGAGGGCCACCCAATGAGCAGTTCTTC.

The chain carries TRBV19 and TRBJ1-2, with 11 bases aligning to TRBD1. CDR3 length: 16 amino acids. The junction had 11 bases not matched to a gene; V was cut back by 5 bases and J by 6 bases. Germline lookup yields CDR1 LNHDA and CDR2 SQIVND (reference sequence). The CDR3 nucleotides read TGTGCCAGTAGTCCCTCCCTACGGACAGGGGGCGATGGCTACACCTTC. It yields the protein CASSPSLRTGGDGYTF.

The chain joins TRBV11-2 to TRBJ1-5; 7 nucleotides agree with TRBD1. The CDR3 sequence is 16 residues long. CDR1 SGHAT and CDR2 FQNNGV come from the germline V gene. V was clipped by 3 bases and J by 4 bases; unmatched bases: 9. The CDR3 coding sequence is TGTGCCAGCAGCTTTAGACCGGGACAGCAAAATCAGCCCCAGCATTTT. Amino acids: CASSFRPGQQNQPQHF. The full variable domain, with the rest looked up from reference TRBV11-2 and TRBJ1-5, is EAGVAQSPRYKIIEKRQSVAFWCNPISGHATLYWYQQILGQGPKLLIQFQNNGVVDDSQLPKDRFSAERLKGVDSTLKIQPAKLEDSAVYLCASSFRPGQQNQPQHFGDGTRLSIL.

The chain recombines TRBV5-1 with TRBJ2-7; D call uncertain. This CDR3 is 15 amino acids long. V was clipped by 0 bases and J by 0 bases, with 10 bases between them. In germline, CDR1 is SGHRS, CDR2 YFSETQ. The DNA of the CDR3 is TGCGCCAGCAGCTTGGCAGGTAGATCCTCCTACGAGCAGTACTTC. It translates to CASSLAGRSSYEQYF.

DNA of the CDR3: TGTGCCAGCAGCCTGACTTCCTACGAGCAGTACTTC. This gives the protein CASSLTSYEQYF. The J gene is TRBJ2-7, the V gene TRBV6-2 or TRBV6-3; no definite D call. V was pared by 6 bases and J by 1 base, with 7 bases between. This CDR3 spans 12 amino acids. The V gene's germline CDR1 is MNHEY and CDR2 SVGEGT.

The J gene is TRBJ2-3, the V gene TRBV11-2; the match to TRBD2 covers 9 bases. The V and J ends lost 7 bases and 6 bases, in that order; junction bases with no gene match: 8. The CDR3 contains 14 residues. Germline values: CDR1 SGHAT, CDR2 FQNNGV. The CDR3 DNA follows: TGTGCCAGCATTCCGGCGGGGGGGCGGGATACGCAGTATTTT. This sequence encodes CASIPAGGRDTQYF.

This chain connects TRBV19 to TRBJ1-2, with D maybe TRBD1 (6 bases). Trimming removed 4 bases from V and 4 bases from J, with 16 bases in between. The CDR3 is made up of 15 amino acids. Germline V gives CDR1 LNHDA, CDR2 SQIVND (reference sequence). This chain's CDR3 is CASSTTRTVLYGYTF. The CDR3 nucleotides read TGTGCCAGTAGTACCACCCGGACAGTTCTCTATGGCTACACCTTC.

The chain combines TRBV6-5 with TRBJ2-2; D unresolved. The V gene lost 5 bases and the J gene lost 4 bases, with 5 bases spanning the gap. Germline lookup yields CDR1 MNHEY and CDR2 SVGAGI. The CDR3 contains 12 residues. DNA for the CDR3: TGTGCCAGCAGTCTCAGCACCGGGGAGCTGTTTTTT. The encoded protein is CASSLSTGELFF.

The chain has TRBV7-2 and TRBJ2-7; 12 bases fit TRBD2. V lost 3 bases, J lost 2 bases, and 11 bases stayed unmatched. The length of the CDR3 is 18 residues. Germline V lookup: CDR1 SGHTA, CDR2 FQGNSA. In DNA, the CDR3 is TGTGCCAGCAGCTTGGCAAGAACTTCTAGCGGGGGGGCCTACGAGCAGTACTTC. It yields the protein CASSLARTSSGGAYEQYF.